This T cell receptor beta chain was found in a study of blood T cell repertoires in COVID-19. Per germline, CDR1 MNHEY and CDR2 SMNVEV (reference sequence). The CDR3 loop spans 17 amino acids. The V gene lost 7 bases and the J gene lost 4 bases, with 23 bases spanning the gap. Measured with immunoSEQ multiplex PCR; TCRdb has only the in-frame clones, and not every one. The sample records some 100,000 clones, around 85% being singletons. Input material: PBMCs or T cells enriched from blood (not recorded which). The genes are TRBV27 and TRBJ2-1; possibly TRBD2 for D (6 bases). The TCR originated in a woman in her forties or fifties who had recovered from COVID-19. CDR3: CASTVLTKGLRYNEQFF. Written as DNA, the CDR3 is TGTGCCAGCACCGTATTAACCAAGGGACTGCGATACAATGAGCAGTTCTTC.